These 15 T cell receptor beta chains share one sample of origin, sequenced in a study of technical replicates of blood from a few donors. The protocol was immunoSEQ multiplex PCR, while the TCRdb copy is restricted to in-frame clones and leaves out a portion. The repertoire includes about 78,000 clones, around 92% of them detected once, and 0.35% to 0.45% sits in the top ten. The sequencing sample was made of T cells isolated from PBMCs. Every receptor here comes from a human donor in good health.

The V call is TRBV2, the J call TRBJ2-1; 8 bases align to TRBD2. The CDR3 extends over 14 amino acids. CDR1 and CDR2 (germline): SNHLY, FYNNEI. J gave up 4 bases and V 10 bases, and 9 bases lay outside the gene matches. The CDR3 DNA follows: TGTGCCACCCTTCCGGGACTAGTTTACAATGAGCAGTTCTTC. Protein: CATLPGLVYNEQFF. The full variable domain, completed using reference TRBV2 and TRBJ2-1, is EPEVTQTPSHQVTQMGQEVILRCVPISNHLYFYWYRQILGQKVEFLVSFYNNEISEKSEIFDDQFSVERPDGSNFTLKIRSTKLEDSAMYFCATLPGLVYNEQFFGPGTRLTVL.

CDR3 coding DNA: TGCGCCAGCAGCTTGCGGTTCGGGAGGGATACGCAGTATTTT. Translating gives CASSLRFGRDTQYF. The chain couples TRBV5-1 to TRBJ2-3; 7 bases match TRBD2. With V trimmed by 1 base and J by 6 bases, 5 bases remained unmatched. Germline CDR1 reads SGHRS; CDR2 reads YFSETQ. The CDR3 is 14 residues long.

The V call is TRBV5-1, the J call TRBJ2-2; D possibly corresponds to TRBD2 (6 bases). Germline CDR1 reads SGHRS; CDR2 reads YFSETQ. V shed 3 bases and J shed 0 bases, with 9 bases lying between them. The CDR3 loop spans 15 amino acids. The CDR3 is CASSSGGTNTGELFF. The CDR3 DNA follows: TGCGCCAGCAGCTCTGGCGGGACGAACACCGGGGAGCTGTTTTTT.

For the CDR3, the DNA is TGTGCCAGCAGTTTAGGACAGGGGGCGCAGCCCCAGCATTTT. This codes for CASSLGQGAQPQHF. The chain has TRBV27 and TRBJ1-5; 11 nucleotides match TRBD1. CDR1 and CDR2 (germline): MNHEY, SMNVEV (reference sequence). The V gene end was trimmed by 2 bases and the J gene end by 7 bases; junction bases not matched to a gene: 1. The CDR3 sequence is 14 residues long.

This clone was detected a few times. V is TRBV23-1 and J is TRBJ1-4, with TRBD1 as a possible D gene (6 bases). TRBV23-1 is filed as an ORF, its function uncertain. This CDR3 comprises 15 residues. The V end lost 7 bases, the J end lost 8 bases, and 20 bases lay between the germline ends. The CDR3 nucleotides read TGCGCCAGCATAACACTGAGGGAGGGGGACGAAAAACTGTTTTTT. It translates to CASITLREGDEKLFF.

The genes are TRBV7-3 and TRBJ2-2, with D uncertain. CDR3 size: 11 residues. Deletions cut 4 bases from V and 11 bases from J, with 8 bases between. CDR1 is SGHTA and CDR2 is FQGTGA in the germline V gene. The CDR3 sequence is CASSYDTELFF. For the CDR3, the DNA is TGTGCCAGCAGCTACGACACCGAGCTGTTTTTT. Full variable domain (missing parts from reference TRBV7-3 and TRBJ2-2): GAGVSQTPSNKVTEKGKYVELRCDPISGHTALYWYRQSLGQGPEFLIYFQGTGAADDSGLPNDRFFAVRPEGSVSTLKIQRTERGDSAVYLCASSYDTELFFGEGSRLTVL.

V and J are TRBV29-1 and TRBJ1-2; D may be TRBD1 (6 bases). Trimming cost V 2 bases and J 7 bases, with 11 bases left between them. This CDR3 has 12 residues. Germline V gene lookup returns CDR1 SQVTM and CDR2 ANQGSEA. CDR3 bases: TGCAGCGTTGAACACAGGGATCCTGGCTACACCTTC. Its translation is CSVEHRDPGYTF.

J is TRBJ2-7 and V is TRBV5-1; 7 nucleotides align to TRBD1. Germline V gives CDR1 SGHRS, CDR2 YFSETQ. V was clipped by 0 bases and J by 3 bases; unmatched bases: 3. The CDR3 extends over 14 amino acids. The chain's CDR3 is CASSLGDSNYEQYF. The CDR3 coding sequence is TGCGCCAGCAGCTTGGGGGACAGTAACTACGAGCAGTACTTC.

The CDR3 coding sequence is TGTGCCAGCAGCTTGGTCCTAGCGGGTGGTACCGGGGAGCTGTTTTTT. Its protein product is CASSLVLAGGTGELFF. The V call is TRBV5-4, the J call TRBJ2-2, with 8 positions matching TRBD2. J was trimmed by 5 bases and V by 0 bases; bases with no gene match: 6. Germline V gives CDR1 SGHNT, CDR2 YYREEE (reference sequence). This CDR3 comprises 16 residues.

This chain links TRBV2 with TRBJ2-1, with TRBD2 identical over 10 bases. The CDR3 extends over 16 amino acids. The V segment lost 7 bases and the J segment 0 bases; nucleotides outside the gene matches: 6. Per the germline V gene, CDR1 is SNHLY and CDR2 is FYNNEI. The CDR3 DNA reads as TGTGCCAGCACTTTTAGCGGGAGGAGCTCCTACAATGAGCAGTTCTTC. This sequence encodes CASTFSGRSSYNEQFF.

This clone appeared a single time. The chain links TRBV11-2 to TRBJ2-7; D possibly corresponds to TRBD2 (6 bases). The CDR3 runs 13 residues. V lost 7 bases to trimming and J lost 6 bases, with 16 bases between them. Germline V gene data show CDR1 as SGHAT and CDR2 as FQNNGV. CDR3 sequence: CASTPAGLREQYF. DNA for the CDR3: TGTGCCAGCACCCCAGCGGGTCTGCGCGAGCAGTACTTC.

V and J are TRBV11-1 and TRBJ2-2; no clear D gene. CDR3 length equals 13 residues. V was trimmed by 4 bases and J by 1 base, leaving 4 bases between them. Germline V lookup: CDR1 SGHAT, CDR2 FQDESV (reference sequence). This CDR3 reads CASSSQNTGELFF. The DNA of the CDR3 is TGTGCCAGCAGCTCCCAGAACACCGGGGAGCTGTTTTTT. Full variable domain (rest looked up from reference TRBV11-1 and TRBJ2-2): EAEVAQSPRYKITEKSQAVAFWCDPISGHATLYWYRQILGQGPELLVQFQDESVVDDSQLPKDRFSAERLKGVDSTLKIQPAELGDSAMYLCASSSQNTGELFFGEGSRLTVL.

V gene TRBV27 combines with J gene TRBJ1-2, with a weak D call TRBD1 (5 bases). The CDR3 has 15 amino acids. Trimming removed 0 bases at V and 3 bases at J, with 11 bases between. Germline V gene sequence: CDR1 MNHEY, CDR2 SMNVEV (reference sequence). The CDR3 region has the DNA TGTGCCAGCAGTTTATCGGCAGGGATCCACTATGGCTACACCTTC. Residues: CASSLSAGIHYGYTF.

The V call is TRBV5-4, the J call TRBJ1-2; TRBD1 might be the D (5 bases). The ends were cut back, 7 bases at V and 2 bases at J, with 15 bases in the middle. The CDR3 is 14 amino acids. Germline lookup yields CDR1 SGHNT and CDR2 YYREEE (reference sequence). CDR3 sequence: CASESRGSNYGYTF. In DNA form, the CDR3 reads TGTGCCAGCGAGTCTAGGGGCAGCAACTATGGCTACACCTTC.

The chain recombines TRBV5-6 with TRBJ1-2; 7 bases are a match to TRBD1. Germline values: CDR1 SGHDT, CDR2 YYEEEE. V lost 3 bases to trimming and J lost 10 bases; unmatched junction nucleotides: 9. CDR3 length: 13 residues. In DNA form, the CDR3 reads TGTGCCAGCAGCTCAACAGGGGTCAATGACTACACCTTC. As protein: CASSSTGVNDYTF.